This T cell receptor (beta chain) is from a study of response to subunit inactivated influenza vaccine. Findings and caveats of the study: Authors proposed each seasonal influenza vaccination draws in few new T cells.

Points on this clonotype: Its specificity is not known.

TCRdb independently ran MiXCR on the RT-PCR reads; one entry per CDR3 protein. The data show a few hundred thousand distinct CDR3 sequences, around 15% seen once. This receptor was identified in a man aged 45 to 65 who received an inactivated influenza vaccine. The specimen was PBMCs from blood, collected 12 days after vaccination.

The CDR3, as DNA: TGTGCCAGCAGCCAACTCGGGGGAGGGGAAGGCTACACCTTC. Its translation is CASSQLGGGEGYTF. The V and J genes are TRBV28 and TRBJ1-2; weak D call: TRBD1 (5 bases). Germline V gives CDR1 MDHEN, CDR2 SYDVKM. Deletions cut 6 bases from V and 8 bases from J, with 19 bases between. CDR3 length equals 14 residues.